This note documents a single T cell receptor (beta chain) sequence. CDR3 length equals 13 residues. V lost 3 bases and J 3 bases, leaving 6 bases between the germline ends. From germline, CDR1 is SGHTA and CDR2 FQGNSA. Assay used: immunoSEQ multiplex PCR; TCRdb lists only in-frame clones, some missing. Among about 150,000 clones, approximately 93% were seen once, and the ten largest hold 4.5% to 6%. This sample was taken from a study of control samples from healthy donors and cancer patients. The sequence was collected from a man between 18 and 35 years old in good health. The chain uses TRBV7-2 and TRBJ2-1; a weak D match, TRBD1 (5 bases). The source material was blood. The DNA of the CDR3 is TGTGCCAGCAGCTTTAGGGGCTACAATGAGCAGTTCTTC. It is translated as CASSFRGYNEQFF.